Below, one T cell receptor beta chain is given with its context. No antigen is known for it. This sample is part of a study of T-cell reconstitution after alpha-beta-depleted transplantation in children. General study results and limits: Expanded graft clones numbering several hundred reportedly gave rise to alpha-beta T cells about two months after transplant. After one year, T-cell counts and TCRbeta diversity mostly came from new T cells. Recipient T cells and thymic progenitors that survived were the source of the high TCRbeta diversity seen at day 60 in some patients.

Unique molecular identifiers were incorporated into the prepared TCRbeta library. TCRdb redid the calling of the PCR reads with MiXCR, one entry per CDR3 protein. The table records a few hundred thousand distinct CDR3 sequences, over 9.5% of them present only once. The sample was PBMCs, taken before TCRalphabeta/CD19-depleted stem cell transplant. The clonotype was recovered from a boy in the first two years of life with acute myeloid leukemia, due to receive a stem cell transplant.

The CDR3 loop is CASSLEGGIPNQPQHF. CDR3 coding DNA: TGTGCCAGCAGCTTAGAGGGGGGGATCCCAAATCAGCCCCAGCATTTT. This chain uses TRBV7-9 with TRBJ1-5, with a weak D call TRBD1 (6 bases). The CDR3 has 16 amino acids. V was pared by 1 base and J by 4 bases, with 14 bases between. Germline CDR1 SEHNR, CDR2 FQNEAQ (reference sequence). Based on the CDR3 plus reference TRBV7-9 and TRBJ1-5, the full variable domain is DTGVSQNPRHKITKRGQNVTFRCDPISEHNRLYWYRQTLGQGPEFLTYFQNEAQLEKSRLLSDRFSAERPKGSFSTLEIQRTEQGDSAMYLCASSLEGGIPNQPQHFGDGTRLSIL.